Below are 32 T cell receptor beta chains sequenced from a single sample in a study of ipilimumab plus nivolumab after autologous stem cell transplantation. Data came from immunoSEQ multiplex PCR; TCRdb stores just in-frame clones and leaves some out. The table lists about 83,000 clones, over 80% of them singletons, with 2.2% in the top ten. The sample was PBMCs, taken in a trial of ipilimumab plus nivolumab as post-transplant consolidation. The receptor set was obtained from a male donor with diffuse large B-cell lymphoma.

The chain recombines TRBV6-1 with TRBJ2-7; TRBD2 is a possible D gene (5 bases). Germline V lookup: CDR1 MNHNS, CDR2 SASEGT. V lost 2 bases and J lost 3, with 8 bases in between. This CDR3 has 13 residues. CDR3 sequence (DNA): TGTGCCAGCAGTGAACAGGCGGGCTACGAGCAGTACTTC. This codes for CASSEQAGYEQYF.

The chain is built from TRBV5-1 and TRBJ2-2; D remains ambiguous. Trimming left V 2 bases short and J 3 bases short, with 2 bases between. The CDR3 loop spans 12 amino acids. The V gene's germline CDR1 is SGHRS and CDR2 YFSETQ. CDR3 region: CASSFDTGELFF. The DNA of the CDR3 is TGCGCCAGCAGCTTTGACACCGGGGAGCTGTTTTTT.

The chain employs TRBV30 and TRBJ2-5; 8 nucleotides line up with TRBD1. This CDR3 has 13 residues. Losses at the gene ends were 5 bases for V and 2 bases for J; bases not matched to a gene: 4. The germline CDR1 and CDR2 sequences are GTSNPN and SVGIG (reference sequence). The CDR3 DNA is TGTGCCTGGGCCCAGGGGGCTCAAGAGACCCAGTACTTC. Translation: CAWAQGAQETQYF.

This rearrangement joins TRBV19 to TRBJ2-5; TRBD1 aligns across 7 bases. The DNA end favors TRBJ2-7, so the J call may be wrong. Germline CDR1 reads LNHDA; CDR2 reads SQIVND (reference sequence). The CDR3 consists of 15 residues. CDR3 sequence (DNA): TGTGCCAGTAGTGCCGGCTGGGCAGGGGGAGACGAGCAGTACTTC. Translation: CASSAGWAGGDEQYF.

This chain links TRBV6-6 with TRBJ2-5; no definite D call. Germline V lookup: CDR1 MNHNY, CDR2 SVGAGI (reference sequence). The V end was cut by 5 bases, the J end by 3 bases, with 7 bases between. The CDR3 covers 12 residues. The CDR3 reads CASSVHKETQYF. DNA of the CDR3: TGTGCCAGCAGTGTCCACAAAGAGACCCAGTACTTC.

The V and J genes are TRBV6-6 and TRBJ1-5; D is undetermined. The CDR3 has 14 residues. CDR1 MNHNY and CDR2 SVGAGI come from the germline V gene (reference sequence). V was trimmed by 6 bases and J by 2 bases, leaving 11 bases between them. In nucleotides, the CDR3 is TGTGCCAGCAGGCCACCGGGAGGCAATCAGCCCCAGCATTTT. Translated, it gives CASRPPGGNQPQHF.

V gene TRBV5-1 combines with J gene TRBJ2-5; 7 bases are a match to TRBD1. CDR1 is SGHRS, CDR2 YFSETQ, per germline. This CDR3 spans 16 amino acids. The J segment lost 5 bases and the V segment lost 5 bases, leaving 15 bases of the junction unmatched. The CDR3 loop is CASRPPRQGVLETQYF. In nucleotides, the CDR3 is TGCGCCAGCAGGCCCCCACGACAGGGAGTCCTCGAGACCCAGTACTTC.

The chain's CDR3 is CAIEGQGGFSNQPQHF. Here the CDR3 DNA reads TGTGCCATCGAGGGACAGGGAGGCTTTAGCAATCAGCCCCAGCATTTT. This sequence joins TRBV10-3 and TRBJ1-5, with 9 nucleotides matching TRBD1. The CDR3 totals 16 residues. Germline loops: CDR1 ENHRY, CDR2 SYGVKD. J was trimmed by 0 bases and V by 8 bases; bases with no gene match: 8.

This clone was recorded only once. CDR3 in amino acids: CASSERGGPGTQYF. CDR3 in DNA: TGTGCCAGCAGTGAACGGGGGGGCCCGGGGACGCAGTATTTT. V usage is TRBV2 and J usage is TRBJ2-3; TRBD2 matches at 8 bases. CDR1 and CDR2 (germline): SNHLY, FYNNEI. With 2 bases clipped from V and 9 bases from J, the junction kept 7 bases outside the gene matches. There are 14 residues in the CDR3.

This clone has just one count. DNA for the CDR3: TGTGCCAGCACTAAACGGGAGGGGGAGACCCAGTACTTC. It translates to CASTKREGETQYF. This chain joins TRBV6-6 and TRBJ2-5, with 8 nucleotides matching TRBD2. Per the germline V gene, CDR1 is MNHNY and CDR2 is SVGAGI (reference sequence). There are 13 residues in the CDR3. V gave up 7 bases and J gave up 5 bases; unmatched junction bases: 6.

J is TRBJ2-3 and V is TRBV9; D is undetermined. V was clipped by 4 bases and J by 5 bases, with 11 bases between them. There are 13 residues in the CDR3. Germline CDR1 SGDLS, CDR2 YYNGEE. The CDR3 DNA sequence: TGTGCCAGCAGCCCGAGTGCCCTAGATACGCAGTATTTT. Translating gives CASSPSALDTQYF. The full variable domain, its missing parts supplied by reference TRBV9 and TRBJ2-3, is DSGVTQTPKHLITATGQRVTLRCSPRSGDLSVYWYQQSLDQGLQFLIQYYNGEERAKGNILERFSAQQFPDLHSELNLSSLELGDSALYFCASSPSALDTQYFGPGTRLTVL.

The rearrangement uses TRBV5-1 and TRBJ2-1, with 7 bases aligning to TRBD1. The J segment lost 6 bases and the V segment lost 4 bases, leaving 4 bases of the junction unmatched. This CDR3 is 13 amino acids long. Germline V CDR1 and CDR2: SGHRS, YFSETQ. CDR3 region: CASSIGQANEQFF. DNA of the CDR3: TGCGCCAGCAGCATCGGACAGGCCAATGAGCAGTTCTTC.

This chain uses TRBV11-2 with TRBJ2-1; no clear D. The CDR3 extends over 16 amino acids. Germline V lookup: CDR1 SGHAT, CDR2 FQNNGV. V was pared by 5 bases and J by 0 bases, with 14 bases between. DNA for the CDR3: TGTGCCAGCAGCCTCCGGCCGGACCGCTCCTACAATGAGCAGTTCTTC. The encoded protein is CASSLRPDRSYNEQFF.

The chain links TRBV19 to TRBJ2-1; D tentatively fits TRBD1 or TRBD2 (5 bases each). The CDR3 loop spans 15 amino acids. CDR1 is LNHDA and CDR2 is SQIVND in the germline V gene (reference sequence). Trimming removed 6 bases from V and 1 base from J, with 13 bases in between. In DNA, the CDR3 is TGTGCCAGTAGGGACTTCAGGGTTTCCTACAATGAGCAGTTCTTC. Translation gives CASRDFRVSYNEQFF.

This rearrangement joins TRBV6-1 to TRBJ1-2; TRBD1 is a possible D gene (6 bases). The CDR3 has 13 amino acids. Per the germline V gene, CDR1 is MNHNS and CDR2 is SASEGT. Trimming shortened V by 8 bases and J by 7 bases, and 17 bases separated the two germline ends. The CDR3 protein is CASLSGGGGGYTF. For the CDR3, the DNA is TGTGCCAGCCTCAGTGGGGGAGGGGGTGGCTACACCTTC.

The DNA of the CDR3 is TGTGCCAGCATAGGGACATTTCTAGCCAAAAACATTCAGTACTTC. It specifies CASIGTFLAKNIQYF. The genes are TRBV6-1 and TRBJ2-4; D perhaps matches TRBD1 (6 bases). The CDR3 has 15 residues. Trimming pared 7 bases from V and 0 bases from J, leaving 13 bases between. CDR1 and CDR2 (germline): MNHNS, SASEGT.

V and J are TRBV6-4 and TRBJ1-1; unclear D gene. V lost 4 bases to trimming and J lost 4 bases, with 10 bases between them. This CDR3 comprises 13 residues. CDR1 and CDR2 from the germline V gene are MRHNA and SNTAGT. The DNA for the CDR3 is TGTGCCAGCAGTGCAAAAATGGGCACTGAAGCTTTCTTT. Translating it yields CASSAKMGTEAFF.

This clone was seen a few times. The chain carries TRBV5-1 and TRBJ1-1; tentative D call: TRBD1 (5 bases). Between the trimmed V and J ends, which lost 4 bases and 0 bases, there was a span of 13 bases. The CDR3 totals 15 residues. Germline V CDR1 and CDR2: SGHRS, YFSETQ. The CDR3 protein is CASSSRQNMNTEAFF. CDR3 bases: TGCGCCAGCAGCAGCCGACAGAACATGAACACTGAAGCTTTCTTT.

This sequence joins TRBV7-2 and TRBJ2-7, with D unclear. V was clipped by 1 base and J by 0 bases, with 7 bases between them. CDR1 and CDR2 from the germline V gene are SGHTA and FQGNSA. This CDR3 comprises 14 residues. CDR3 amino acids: CASSLDPSSYEQYF. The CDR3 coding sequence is TGTGCCAGCAGCTTAGATCCAAGCTCCTACGAGCAGTACTTC.

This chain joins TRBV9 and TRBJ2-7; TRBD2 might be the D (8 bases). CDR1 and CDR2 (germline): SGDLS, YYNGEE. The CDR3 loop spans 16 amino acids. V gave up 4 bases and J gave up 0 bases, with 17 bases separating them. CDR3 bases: TGTGCCAGCAGCCCAGGGGGGCGGGGGGCCTCCTACGAGCAGTACTTC. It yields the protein CASSPGGRGASYEQYF. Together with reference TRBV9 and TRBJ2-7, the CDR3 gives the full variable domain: DSGVTQTPKHLITATGQRVTLRCSPRSGDLSVYWYQQSLDQGLQFLIQYYNGEERAKGNILERFSAQQFPDLHSELNLSSLELGDSALYFCASSPGGRGASYEQYFGPGTRLTVT.

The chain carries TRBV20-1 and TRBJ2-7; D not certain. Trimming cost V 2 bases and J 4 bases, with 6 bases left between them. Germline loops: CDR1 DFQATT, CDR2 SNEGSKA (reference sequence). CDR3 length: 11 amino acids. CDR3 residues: CSARYGYEQYF. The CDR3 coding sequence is TGCAGTGCTAGATACGGATACGAGCAGTACTTC.

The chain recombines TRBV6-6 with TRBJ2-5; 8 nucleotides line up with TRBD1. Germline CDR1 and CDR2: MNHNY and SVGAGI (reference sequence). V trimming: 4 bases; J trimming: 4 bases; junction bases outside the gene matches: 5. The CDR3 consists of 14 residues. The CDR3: CASSSPTGGETQYF. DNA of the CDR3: TGTGCCAGCAGTTCGCCTACAGGGGGAGAGACCCAGTACTTC.

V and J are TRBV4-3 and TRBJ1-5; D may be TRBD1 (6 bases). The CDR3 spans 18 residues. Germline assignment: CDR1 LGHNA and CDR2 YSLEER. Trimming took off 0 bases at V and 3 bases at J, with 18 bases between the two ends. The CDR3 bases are TGCGCCAGCAGCCAAGATCGGATCTCCGGGGGCGTCAATCAGCCCCAGCATTTT. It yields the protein CASSQDRISGGVNQPQHF.

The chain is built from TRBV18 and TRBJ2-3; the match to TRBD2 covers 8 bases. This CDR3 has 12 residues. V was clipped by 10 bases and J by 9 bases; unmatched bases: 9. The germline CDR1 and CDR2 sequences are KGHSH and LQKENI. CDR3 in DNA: TGTGCCACCTCCCATAGCGGGGAGACGCAGTATTTT. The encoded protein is CATSHSGETQYF.

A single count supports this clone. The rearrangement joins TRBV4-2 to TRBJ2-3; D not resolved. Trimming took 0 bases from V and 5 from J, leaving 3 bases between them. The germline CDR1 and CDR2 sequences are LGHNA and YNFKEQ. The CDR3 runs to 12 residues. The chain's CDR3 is CASSQEGDTQYF. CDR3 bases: TGTGCCAGCAGCCAAGAGGGAGATACGCAGTATTTT.

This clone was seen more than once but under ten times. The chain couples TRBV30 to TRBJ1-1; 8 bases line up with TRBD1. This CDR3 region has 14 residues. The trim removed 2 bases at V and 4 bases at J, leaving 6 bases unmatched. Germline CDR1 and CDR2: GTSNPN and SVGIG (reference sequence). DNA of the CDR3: TGTGCCTGGAGTCCGGACAGGGTGAGCACTGAAGCTTTCTTT. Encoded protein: CAWSPDRVSTEAFF.

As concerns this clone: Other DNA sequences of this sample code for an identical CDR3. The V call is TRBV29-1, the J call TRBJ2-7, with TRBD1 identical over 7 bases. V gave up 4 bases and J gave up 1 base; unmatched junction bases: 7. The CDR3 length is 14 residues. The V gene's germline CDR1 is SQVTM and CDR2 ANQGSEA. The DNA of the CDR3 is TGCAGCGTTGTCGGGACAGACAGTTCCTACGAGCAGTACTTC. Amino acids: CSVVGTDSSYEQYF.

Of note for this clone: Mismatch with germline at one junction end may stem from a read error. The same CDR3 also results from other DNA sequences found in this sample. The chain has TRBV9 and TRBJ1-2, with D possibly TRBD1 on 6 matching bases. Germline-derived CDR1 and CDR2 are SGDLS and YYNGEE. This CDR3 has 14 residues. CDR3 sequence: CASAVNQGHYGYTF. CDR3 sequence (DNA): TGCGCCAGCGCAGTAAATCAGGGGCACTATGGCTACACCTTC.

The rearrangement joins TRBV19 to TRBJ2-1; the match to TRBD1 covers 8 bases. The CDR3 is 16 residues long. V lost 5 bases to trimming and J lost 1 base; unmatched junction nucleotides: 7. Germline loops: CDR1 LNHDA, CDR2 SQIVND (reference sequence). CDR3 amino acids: CASSRSGGRSYNEQFF. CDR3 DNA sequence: TGTGCCAGTAGTCGATCAGGGGGCCGATCCTACAATGAGCAGTTCTTC.

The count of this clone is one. The CDR3 bases are TGTGCCAGCAGCCAACTAAGGGAGGCCCACGAGCAGTACTTC. Its translation is CASSQLREAHEQYF. The rearrangement uses TRBV4-2 and TRBJ2-7; D is perhaps TRBD2 (6 bases). This CDR3 comprises 14 residues. V lost 2 bases and J 5 bases, leaving 13 bases between the germline ends. Germline CDR1 reads LGHNA; CDR2 reads YNFKEQ.

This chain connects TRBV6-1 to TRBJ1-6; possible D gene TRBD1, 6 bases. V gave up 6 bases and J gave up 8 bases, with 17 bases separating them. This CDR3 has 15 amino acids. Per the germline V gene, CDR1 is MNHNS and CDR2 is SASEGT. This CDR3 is CASRTGIWGDSPLHF. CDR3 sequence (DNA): TGTGCCAGCAGAACAGGGATATGGGGAGATTCACCCCTCCACTTT.

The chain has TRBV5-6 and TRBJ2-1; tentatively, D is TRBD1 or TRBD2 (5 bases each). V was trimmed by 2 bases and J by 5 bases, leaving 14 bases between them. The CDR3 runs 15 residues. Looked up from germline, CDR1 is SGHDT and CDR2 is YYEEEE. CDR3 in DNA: TGTGCCAGCAGCTTAAACGGGGCCGGAAACAATGAGCAGTTCTTC. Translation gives CASSLNGAGNNEQFF.